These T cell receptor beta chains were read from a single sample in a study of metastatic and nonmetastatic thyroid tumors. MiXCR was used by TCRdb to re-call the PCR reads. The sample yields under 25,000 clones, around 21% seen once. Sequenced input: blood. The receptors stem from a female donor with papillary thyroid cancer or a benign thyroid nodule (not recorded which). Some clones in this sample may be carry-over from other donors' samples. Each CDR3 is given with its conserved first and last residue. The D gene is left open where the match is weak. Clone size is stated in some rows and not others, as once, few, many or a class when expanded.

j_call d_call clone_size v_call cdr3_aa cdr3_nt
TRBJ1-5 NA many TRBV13 CASSHSGNNQPQHF TGTGCCAGCAGCCATTCCGGGAACAATCAGCCCCAGCATTTT
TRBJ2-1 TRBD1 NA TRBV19 CASILTGGFDEQFF TGTGCCAGTATCCTGACAGGGGGCTTCGATGAGCAGTTCTTC
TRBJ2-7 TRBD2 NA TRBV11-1 CASSLIGKREGPYEQYF TGTGCCAGCAGCTTAATCGGGAAGCGGGAGGGCCCCTACGAGCAGTACTTC
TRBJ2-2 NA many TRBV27 CASSLTGYYGELFF TGTGCCAGCAGTTTAACAGGTTATTACGGGGAGCTGTTTTTT
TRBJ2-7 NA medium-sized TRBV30 CAWSGVGIEQYF TGTGCCTGGAGTGGAGTAGGGATCGAGCAGTACTTC
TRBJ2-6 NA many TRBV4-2 CASSRVWAGANVLTF TGTGCCAGCAGCCGCGTTTGGGCTGGGGCCAACGTCCTGACTTTC
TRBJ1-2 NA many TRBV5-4 CASSLGVAYGYTF TGTGCCAGCAGCTTGGGAGTTGCTTATGGCTACACCTTC
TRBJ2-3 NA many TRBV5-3 CATGRGGQGPTDTQYF TGTGCCACTGGGAGGGGAGGCCAGGGGCCCACAGATACGCAGTATTTT
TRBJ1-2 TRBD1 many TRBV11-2 CASSSRGRNYGYTF TGTGCCAGCAGCTCCAGGGGGCGGAACTATGGCTACACCTTC
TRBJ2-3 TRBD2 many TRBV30 CASDPSGRSTDTQYF TGTGCCTCGGATCCTAGCGGGAGGTCGACAGATACGCAGTATTTT
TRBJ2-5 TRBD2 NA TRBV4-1 CASSHPGPSGRRGKTQYF TGCGCCAGCAGCCACCCGGGACCTAGCGGGAGGAGGGGGAAGACCCAGTACTTC
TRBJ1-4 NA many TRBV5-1 CASSWGGAGDEKLFF TGCGCCAGCAGCTGGGGAGGGGCCGGAGATGAAAAACTGTTTTTT
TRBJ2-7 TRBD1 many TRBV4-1 CASSQELAGTAHEQYF TGCGCCAGCAGCCAAGAACTTGCCGGGACAGCCCACGAGCAGTACTTC
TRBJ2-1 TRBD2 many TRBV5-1 CASSTRTSGGNNEQFF TGCGCCAGCAGCACAAGGACTAGCGGGGGGAACAATGAGCAGTTCTTC
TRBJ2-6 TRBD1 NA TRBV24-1 CATIRDRGGANVLTF TGTGCCACCATCCGGGACAGGGGTGGTGCCAACGTCCTGACTTTC
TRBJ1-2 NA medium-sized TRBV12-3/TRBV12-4 CASSRARQGGYTF TGTGCCAGCAGCCGGGCCAGGCAAGGAGGCTACACCTTC
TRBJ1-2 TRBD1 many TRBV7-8 CASSPPGTGRGGYTF TGTGCCAGCAGCCCCCCCGGGACAGGGCGAGGTGGCTACACCTTC
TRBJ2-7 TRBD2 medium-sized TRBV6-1 CASKASGSDEQYF TGTGCCAGCAAGGCTAGCGGGAGTGACGAGCAGTACTTC
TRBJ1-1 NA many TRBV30 CAWSPQNTEAFF TGTGCCTGGAGTCCACAGAACACTGAAGCTTTCTTT
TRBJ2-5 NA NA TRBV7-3 CASSGARGALETKYF TGTGCCAGCAGCGGCGCCCGGGGGGCCTTGGAGACCAAGTACTTC
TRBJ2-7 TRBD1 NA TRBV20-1 CSARKQGAPTPYEQYF TGCAGTGCTAGAAAACAGGGGGCTCCAACCCCCTACGAGCAGTACTTC
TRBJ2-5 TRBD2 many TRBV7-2 CASSLGKGGQETQYF TGTGCCAGCAGCTTAGGGAAGGGAGGGCAAGAGACCCAGTACTTC
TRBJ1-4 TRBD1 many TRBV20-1 CSANPDRVRGEKLFF TGCAGTGCCAATCCTGACAGGGTCCGTGGAGAAAAACTGTTTTTT
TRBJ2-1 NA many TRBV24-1 CATSEPGFNEQFF TGTGCCACCAGTGAGCCCGGTTTCAATGAGCAGTTCTTC
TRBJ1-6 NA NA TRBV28 CASYRDIPSPLHF TGTGCCAGCTACCGGGACATCCCTTCACCCCTCCACTTT
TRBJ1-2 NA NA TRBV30 CACSVLLTEHSGYTF TGTGCCTGTAGTGTATTACTAACTGAGCATTCCGGCTACACCTTC
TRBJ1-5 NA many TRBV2 CASSEAKGLPQHF TGTGCCAGCAGTGAAGCCAAGGGACTGCCCCAGCATTTT
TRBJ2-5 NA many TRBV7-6 CASSPEATQYF TGTGCCAGCAGCCCAGAAGCGACCCAGTACTTC
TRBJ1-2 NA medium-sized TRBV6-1 CASSSTGWGGYTF TGTGCCAGCAGTTCAACGGGATGGGGCGGCTACACCTTC
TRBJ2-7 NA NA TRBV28 CASSLTPGKSYEQYF TGTGCCAGCAGTTTAACGCCGGGCAAATCCTACGAGCAGTACTTC
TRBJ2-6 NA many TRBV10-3 CAISESQGPGANVLTF TGTGCCATCAGTGAGTCTCAGGGCCCCGGGGCCAACGTCCTGACTTTC
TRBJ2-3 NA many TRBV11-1 CASSSMGQSTDTQYF TGTGCCAGCAGCTCCATGGGACAATCCACAGATACGCAGTATTTT
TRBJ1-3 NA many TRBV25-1 CASSQQGNTIYF TGTGCCAGCAGTCAACAGGGAAACACCATATATTTT
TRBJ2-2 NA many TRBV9 CASSVRAANTGELFF TGTGCCAGCAGCGTAAGGGCGGCGAACACCGGGGAGCTGTTTTTT
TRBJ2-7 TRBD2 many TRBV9 CASSPGASGTYEQYF TGTGCCAGCAGCCCCGGGGCTAGCGGCACCTACGAGCAGTACTTC
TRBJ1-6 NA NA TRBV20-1 CSAQVGGASSPLHF TGCAGTGCACAAGTCGGGGGGGCTTCTTCACCCCTCCACTTT
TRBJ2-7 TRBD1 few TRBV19 CTSSWDRVLGEQYF TGTACCAGTAGTTGGGACAGGGTGCTGGGGGAGCAGTACTTC
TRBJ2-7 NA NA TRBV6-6 CASSYSPGRDEQYF TGTGCCAGCAGTTACTCTCCAGGCCGGGACGAGCAGTACTTC
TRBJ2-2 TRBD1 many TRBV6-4 CATPRGTGANADTGELFF TGTGCCACCCCCAGGGGGACAGGGGCGAACGCGGACACCGGGGAGCTGTTTTTT
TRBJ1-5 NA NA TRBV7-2 CASSLQDSNQPYHF TGTGCCAGCAGCTTACAGGATAGCAATCAGCCCTATCATTTT
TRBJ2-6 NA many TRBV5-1 CASNRESGANVLTF TGCGCCAGCAACCGGGAAAGTGGGGCCAACGTCCTGACTTTC
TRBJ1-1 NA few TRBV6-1 CASRTVNTEAFF TGTGCCAGCAGGACAGTTAACACTGAAGCTTTCTTT
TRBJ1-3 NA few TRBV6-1 CASKQGSGNTIYF TGTGCCAGCAAGCAGGGCTCTGGAAACACCATATATTTT
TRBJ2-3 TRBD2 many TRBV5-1 CASSYLGASGGAPDTQYF TGCGCCAGCAGCTACCTTGGGGCTAGCGGGGGGGCGCCAGATACGCAGTATTTT
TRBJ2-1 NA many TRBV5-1 CASSLDPGNEQFF TGCGCCAGCAGCTTGGACCCGGGAAATGAGCAGTTCTTC
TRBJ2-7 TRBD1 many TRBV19 CASSIVGTVHLNEQYF TGTGCCAGTAGTATCGTCGGGACAGTGCATCTTAACGAGCAGTACTTC
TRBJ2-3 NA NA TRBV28 CASSPGTWRTDTQYF TGTGCCAGCAGTCCTGGGACATGGAGGACAGATACGCAGTATTTT
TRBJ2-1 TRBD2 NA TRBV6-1 CASSHSGGTINEQFF TGCGCCAGCAGCCACAGCGGGGGGACCATCAATGAGCAGTTCTTC
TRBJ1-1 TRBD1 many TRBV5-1 CASSLEGAENTEAFF TGCGCCAGCAGCTTGGAGGGGGCTGAGAACACTGAAGCTTTCTTT
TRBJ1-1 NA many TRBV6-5 CASSYLGAGANTEAFF TGTGCCAGCAGTTACTTGGGGGCAGGGGCGAACACTGAAGCTTTCTTT
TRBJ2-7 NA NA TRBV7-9 CASSLGTGYSCEQYF TGTGCCAGCAGTCTAGGGACGGGTTACTCCTGCGAGCAATACTTC
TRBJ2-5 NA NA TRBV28 CASLPRGQQEETQYF TGTGCCAGCCTTCCCCGCGGACAGCAAGAAGAGACCCAGTACTTC
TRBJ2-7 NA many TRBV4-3 CASSQGSAYEQYF TGCGCCAGCAGCCAAGGGTCCGCCTACGAGCAGTACTTC
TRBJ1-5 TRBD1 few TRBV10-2 CASMDQSVGTANHPQHF TGCGCCAGCATGGATCAGAGTGTGGGGACAGCTAATCATCCCCAGCATTTT
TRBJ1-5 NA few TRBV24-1 CATSDQSGVYQPQHF TGTGCCACCAGTGACCAATCAGGGGTCTATCAGCCACAGCATTTT
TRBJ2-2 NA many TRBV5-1 CASRAQDTGELFF TGCGCCAGCAGGGCACAGGACACCGGGGAGCTGTTTTTT